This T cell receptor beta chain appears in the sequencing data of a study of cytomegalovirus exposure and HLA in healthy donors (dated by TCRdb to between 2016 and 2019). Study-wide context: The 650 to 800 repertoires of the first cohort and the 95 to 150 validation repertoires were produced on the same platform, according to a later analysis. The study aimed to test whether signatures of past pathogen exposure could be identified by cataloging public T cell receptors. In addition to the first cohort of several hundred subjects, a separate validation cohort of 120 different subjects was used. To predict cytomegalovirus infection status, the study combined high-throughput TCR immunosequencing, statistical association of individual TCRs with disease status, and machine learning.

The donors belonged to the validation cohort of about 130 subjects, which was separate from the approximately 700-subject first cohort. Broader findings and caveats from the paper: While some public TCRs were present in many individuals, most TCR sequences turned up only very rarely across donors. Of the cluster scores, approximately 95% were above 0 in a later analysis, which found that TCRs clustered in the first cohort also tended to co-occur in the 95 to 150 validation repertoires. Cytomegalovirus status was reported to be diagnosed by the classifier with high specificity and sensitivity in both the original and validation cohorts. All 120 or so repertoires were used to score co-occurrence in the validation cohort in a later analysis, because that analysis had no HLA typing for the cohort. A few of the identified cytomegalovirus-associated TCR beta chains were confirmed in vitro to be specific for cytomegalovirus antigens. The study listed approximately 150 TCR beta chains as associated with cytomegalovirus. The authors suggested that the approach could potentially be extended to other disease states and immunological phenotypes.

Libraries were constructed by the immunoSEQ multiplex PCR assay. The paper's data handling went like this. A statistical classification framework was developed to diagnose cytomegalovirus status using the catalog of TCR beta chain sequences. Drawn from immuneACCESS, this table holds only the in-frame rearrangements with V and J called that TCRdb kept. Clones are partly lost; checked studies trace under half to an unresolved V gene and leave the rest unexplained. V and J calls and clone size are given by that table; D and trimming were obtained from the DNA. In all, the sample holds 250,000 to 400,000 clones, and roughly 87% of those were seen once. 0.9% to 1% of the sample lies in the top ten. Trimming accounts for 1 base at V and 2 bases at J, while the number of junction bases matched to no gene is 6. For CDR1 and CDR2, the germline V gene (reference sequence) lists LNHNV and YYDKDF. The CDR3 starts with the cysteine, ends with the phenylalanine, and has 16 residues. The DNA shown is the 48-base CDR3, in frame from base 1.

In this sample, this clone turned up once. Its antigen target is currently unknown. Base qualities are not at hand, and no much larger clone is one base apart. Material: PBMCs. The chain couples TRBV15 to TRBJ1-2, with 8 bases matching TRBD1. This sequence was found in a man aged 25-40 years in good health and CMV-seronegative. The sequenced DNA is TGTGCCACCAGCAGAGTAAGCACAGGGGGAAACTATGGCTACACCTTC. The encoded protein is CATSRVSTGGNYGYTF.